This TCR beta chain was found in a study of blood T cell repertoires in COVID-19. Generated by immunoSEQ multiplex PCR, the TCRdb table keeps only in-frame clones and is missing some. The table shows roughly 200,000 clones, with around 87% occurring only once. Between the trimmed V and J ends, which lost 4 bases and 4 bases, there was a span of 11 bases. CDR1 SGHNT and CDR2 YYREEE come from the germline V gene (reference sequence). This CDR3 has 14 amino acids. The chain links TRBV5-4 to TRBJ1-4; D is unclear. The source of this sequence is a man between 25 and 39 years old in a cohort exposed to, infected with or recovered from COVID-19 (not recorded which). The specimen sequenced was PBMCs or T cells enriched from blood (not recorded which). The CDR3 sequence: CASSPTRSNEKLFF. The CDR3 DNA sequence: TGTGCCAGCAGCCCTACTAGGAGTAATGAAAAACTGTTTTTT.